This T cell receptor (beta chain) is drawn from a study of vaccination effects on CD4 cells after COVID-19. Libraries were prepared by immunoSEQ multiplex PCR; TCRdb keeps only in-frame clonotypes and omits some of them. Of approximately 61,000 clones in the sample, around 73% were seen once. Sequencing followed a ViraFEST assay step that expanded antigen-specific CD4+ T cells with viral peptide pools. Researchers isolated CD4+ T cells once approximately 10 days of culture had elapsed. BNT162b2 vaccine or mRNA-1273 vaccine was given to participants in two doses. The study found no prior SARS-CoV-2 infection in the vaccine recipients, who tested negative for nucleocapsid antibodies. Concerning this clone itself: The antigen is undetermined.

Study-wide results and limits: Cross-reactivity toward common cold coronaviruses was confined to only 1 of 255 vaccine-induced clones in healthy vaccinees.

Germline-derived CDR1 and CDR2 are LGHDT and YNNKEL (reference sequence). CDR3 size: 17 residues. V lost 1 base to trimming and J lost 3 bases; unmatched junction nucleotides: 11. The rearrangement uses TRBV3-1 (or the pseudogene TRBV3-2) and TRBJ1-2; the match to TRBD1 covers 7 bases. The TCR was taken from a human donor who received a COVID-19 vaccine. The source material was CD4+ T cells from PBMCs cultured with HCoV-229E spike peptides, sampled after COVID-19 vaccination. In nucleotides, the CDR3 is TGTGCCAGCAGCCAAGCCTTTGTCAGGGGGAAGGACTATGGCTACACCTTC. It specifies CASSQAFVRGKDYGYTF.